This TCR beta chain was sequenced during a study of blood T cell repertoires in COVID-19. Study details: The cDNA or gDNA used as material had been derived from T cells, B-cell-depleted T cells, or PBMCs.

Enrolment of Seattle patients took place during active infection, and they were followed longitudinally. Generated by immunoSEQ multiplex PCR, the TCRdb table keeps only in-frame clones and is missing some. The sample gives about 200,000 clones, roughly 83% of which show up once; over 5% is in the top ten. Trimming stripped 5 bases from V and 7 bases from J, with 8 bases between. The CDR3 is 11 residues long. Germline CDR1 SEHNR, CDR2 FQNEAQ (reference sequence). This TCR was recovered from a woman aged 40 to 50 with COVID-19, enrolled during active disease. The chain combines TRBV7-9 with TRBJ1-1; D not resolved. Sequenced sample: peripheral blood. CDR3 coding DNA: TGTGCCAGCAGCAGCCGTGATGAAGCTTTCTTT. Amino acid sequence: CASSSRDEAFF.